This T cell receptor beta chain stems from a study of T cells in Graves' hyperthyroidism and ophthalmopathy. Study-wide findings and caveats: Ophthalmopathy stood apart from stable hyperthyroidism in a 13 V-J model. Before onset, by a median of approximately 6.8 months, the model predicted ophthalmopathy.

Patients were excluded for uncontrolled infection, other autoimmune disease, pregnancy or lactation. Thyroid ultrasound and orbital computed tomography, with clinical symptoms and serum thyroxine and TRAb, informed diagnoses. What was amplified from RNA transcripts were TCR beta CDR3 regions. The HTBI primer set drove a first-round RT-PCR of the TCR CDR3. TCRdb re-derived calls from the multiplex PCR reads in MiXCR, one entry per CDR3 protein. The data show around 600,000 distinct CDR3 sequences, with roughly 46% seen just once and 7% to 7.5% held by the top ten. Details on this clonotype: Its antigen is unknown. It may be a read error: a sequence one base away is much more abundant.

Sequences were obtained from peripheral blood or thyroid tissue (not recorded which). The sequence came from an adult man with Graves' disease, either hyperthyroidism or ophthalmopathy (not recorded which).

The CDR3 sequence is CASSIGRSGNYGYTF. The CDR3 nucleotides are TGTGCCAGTAGTATAGGTCGATCGGGAAACTATGGCTACACCTTC. The rearrangement links TRBV19 to TRBJ1-2; D is ambiguous. Trimming took off 1 base at V and 2 bases at J, with 11 bases between the two ends. Germline V gives CDR1 LNHDA, CDR2 SQIVND (reference sequence). The CDR3 loop spans 15 amino acids.